This T cell receptor (beta chain) was captured by sequencing in a study of blood T cell repertoires in COVID-19. Study at large: Acute and convalescent COVID-19 specimens originated in the United States, Italy and Spain.

The CDR3 loop spans 14 amino acids. Trimming took 4 bases from V and 6 from J, leaving 16 bases between them. CDR1 and CDR2 from the germline V gene are SGHRS and YFSETQ. Individuals aged roughly 18 to 100 years were recruited from some 26 US areas. Either two negative PCRs, clearance, or symptom resolution qualified Cohort 3 donors as recovered. Profiling relied on immunoSEQ multiplex PCR, and the TCRdb table lists in-frame clones only, not all of them. This sample has approximately 400,000 clones; 80% to 85% occur once, and the top ten carry around 5%. Sequenced: PBMCs or T cells enriched from blood (not recorded which). The sequence derives from a woman aged 50 to 60 who had recovered from COVID-19. The chain employs TRBV5-1 and TRBJ1-2, with D unclear. For the CDR3, the DNA is TGCGCCAGCAGCCCACAAGGAAGACACAATGGCTACACCTTC. This gives the protein CASSPQGRHNGYTF.